These 21 T cell receptor beta chains share one sample of origin, sequenced in a study of blood T cell repertoires in COVID-19. The repertoire was sequenced with immunoSEQ multiplex PCR; TCRdb's copy has only in-frame clones and lacks some. The sample lists 200,000 to 250,000 clones; approximately 80% were seen once. The sample was PBMCs or T cells enriched from blood (not recorded which). The receptor source for this set is a man in his 60s who had recovered from COVID-19.

This chain links TRBV6-4 with TRBJ1-2, with 7 bases that match TRBD1. Germline CDR1 and CDR2: MRHNA and SNTAGT. This CDR3 has 13 residues. V shed 4 bases, J shed 8 bases, and the junction held 7 bases outside the gene matches. The CDR3 here is CASSGPTGKGYTF. In DNA form, the CDR3 reads TGTGCCAGCAGTGGGCCGACAGGGAAAGGCTACACCTTC.

The chain combines TRBV6-5 with TRBJ1-5, with 8 bases fitting TRBD1. The V gene end was trimmed by 6 bases and the J gene end by 3 bases; junction bases not matched to a gene: 7. From germline, CDR1 is MNHEY and CDR2 SVGAGI. The CDR3 contains 15 residues. CDR3 coding DNA: TGTGCCAGCAGAGAGACAGGGGCCGCCAATCAGCCCCAGCATTTT. Amino acids: CASRETGAANQPQHF.

The rearrangement links TRBV5-1 to TRBJ1-1; D is possibly TRBD1 (6 bases). This CDR3 contains 15 residues. Germline values: CDR1 SGHRS, CDR2 YFSETQ. V was clipped by 1 base and J by 5 bases, with 15 bases between them. The CDR3 loop reads CASSLTGWSPTEAFF. The CDR3 nucleotides read TGCGCCAGCAGCTTGACAGGGTGGTCCCCAACTGAAGCTTTCTTT.

The chain is built from TRBV6-1 and TRBJ2-4, with a tentative D call TRBD2 (6 bases). The CDR3 extends over 17 amino acids. V lost 1 base and J lost 0, with 13 bases in between. From germline, CDR1 is MNHNS and CDR2 SASEGT. CDR3 in DNA: TGTGCCAGCAGTGAAGGGGTGGGGGGAATAGCCAAAAACATTCAGTACTTC. Translated, it gives CASSEGVGGIAKNIQYF.

This clone was detected only a few times. The chain combines TRBV27 with TRBJ2-2; 7 positions agree with TRBD1. Germline loops: CDR1 MNHEY, CDR2 SMNVEV (reference sequence). The CDR3 is made up of 15 amino acids. Trimming took 2 bases from V and 8 from J; bases not matched to a gene: 8. The CDR3 region has the DNA TGTGCCAGCAGTTTAAGGGGGCGCAACAGAGGGGAGCTGTTTTTT. Encoded protein: CASSLRGRNRGELFF.

The chain uses TRBV3-1 (or the pseudogene TRBV3-2) and TRBJ2-7; the match to TRBD2 covers 9 bases. V was pared by 4 bases and J by 3 bases, with 16 bases of the junction left unmatched. This CDR3 spans 18 amino acids. Per germline, CDR1 LGHDT and CDR2 YNNKEL (reference sequence). CDR3 DNA sequence: TGTGCCAGCAGCCTCGGTAGCGGGGGTTCAGTTTTGGTCTACGAGCAGTACTTC. Translation: CASSLGSGGSVLVYEQYF.

Regarding this clone: The same CDR3 arises from other DNA sequences in this sample as well. The chain links TRBV3-1 (or the pseudogene TRBV3-2) to TRBJ2-7; D is perhaps TRBD1 (6 bases). Germline CDR1 LGHDT, CDR2 YNNKEL (reference sequence). This CDR3 comprises 12 residues. The V end lost 4 bases, the J end lost 5 bases, and 9 bases lay between the germline ends. The CDR3 region has the DNA TGTGCCAGCAGCCCAAACAGGGACGAGCAGTACTTC. Its protein is CASSPNRDEQYF.

V and J are TRBV6-1 and TRBJ2-1; TRBD2 is a possible D gene (6 bases). Trimming stripped 4 bases from V and 8 bases from J, with 27 bases between. Germline lookup yields CDR1 MNHNS and CDR2 SASEGT. This CDR3 has 18 amino acids. CDR3 loop: CASSGRLRGKSLRDEQFF. CDR3 coding DNA: TGTGCCAGCAGTGGACGCCTACGGGGGAAGTCGTTACGCGATGAGCAGTTCTTC.

CDR3 loop: CASSLSGEQPQHF. The DNA of the CDR3 is TGTGCCAGCAGTTTATCGGGGGAACAGCCCCAGCATTTT. The genes are TRBV12-3 or TRBV12-4 and TRBJ1-5, with a weak D call TRBD1 (5 bases). There are 13 residues in the CDR3. Trimming took 2 bases from V and 7 from J, leaving 9 bases between them.

This rearrangement joins TRBV15 to TRBJ2-4; a weak D match, TRBD1 (5 bases). Germline V CDR1 and CDR2: LNHNV, YYDKDF (reference sequence). The CDR3 has 16 amino acids. V lost 3 bases and J 5 bases, leaving 17 bases between the germline ends. As DNA, the CDR3 is TGTGCCACCAGCAGTCTAGGGGTTGGACATGAAAACATTCAGTACTTC. Translation gives CATSSLGVGHENIQYF.

This CDR3 reads CASSHPGQYGGYTF. DNA of the CDR3: TGCGCCAGCAGCCACCCCGGACAGTACGGGGGCTACACCTTC. The rearrangement uses TRBV4-3 and TRBJ1-2; possible D gene TRBD1, 6 bases. The CDR3 runs to 14 residues. Trimming removed 3 bases from V and 8 bases from J, with 16 bases in between. In germline, CDR1 is LGHNA, CDR2 YSLEER.

V gene TRBV6-5 combines with J gene TRBJ2-1, with 8 bases aligning to TRBD2. This CDR3 has 14 amino acids. CDR1 is MNHEY, CDR2 SVGAGI, per germline. V lost 5 bases, J lost 0 bases, and 0 bases stayed unmatched. The CDR3 DNA is TGTGCCAGCAGTCTAGCGGGCTCCTACAATGAGCAGTTCTTC. Protein product: CASSLAGSYNEQFF.

The rearrangement links TRBV7-9 to TRBJ1-2; D is perhaps TRBD1 (6 bases). Looked up from germline, CDR1 is SEHNR and CDR2 is FQNEAQ (reference sequence). Trimming left V 1 base short and J 2 bases short, with 14 bases between. CDR3 length: 16 residues. The DNA for the CDR3 is TGTGCCAGCAGCTTAGTTTTCAGGGGCGCAAACTATGGCTACACCTTC. Translation gives CASSLVFRGANYGYTF.

The V gene is TRBV14, the J gene TRBJ2-4; 8 positions match TRBD1. The trim removed 0 bases at V and 2 bases at J, leaving 9 bases unmatched. The germline gives CDR1 SGHDN, CDR2 FVKESK. The CDR3 spans 18 residues. CDR3 region: CASSQERGQGASKNIQYF. The DNA for the CDR3 is TGTGCCAGCAGCCAAGAAAGGGGGCAGGGGGCGTCCAAAAACATTCAGTACTTC.

The V call is TRBV9, the J call TRBJ1-2, with D possibly being TRBD1 (6 bases). The CDR3 consists of 16 residues. V lost 4 bases and J lost 2, with 18 bases in between. Germline V gives CDR1 SGDLS, CDR2 YYNGEE. CDR3 protein: CASSLGGGAGNYGYTF. The CDR3 bases are TGTGCCAGCAGCCTTGGAGGGGGGGCTGGAAACTATGGCTACACCTTC.

The CDR3 nucleotides read TGTGCCAGCTCACCGTGGACAGGGGAGAACACTGAAGCTTTCTTT. Translated, it gives CASSPWTGENTEAFF. The chain combines TRBV18 with TRBJ1-1; 9 nucleotides agree with TRBD1. Unmatched junction bases numbered 3, after V lost 3 bases and J lost 1 base. The CDR3 has 15 amino acids. Germline V CDR1 and CDR2: KGHSH, LQKENI.

This sequence joins TRBV25-1 and TRBJ2-5; TRBD2 matches 8 bases. Per germline, CDR1 MGHDK and CDR2 SYGVNS. The CDR3 contains 15 residues. V lost 3 bases and J lost 1; bases outside the gene matches: 4. The CDR3 region is CASSDWAGGQETQYF. The CDR3 DNA is TGTGCCAGCAGTGATTGGGCGGGGGGCCAAGAGACCCAGTACTTC.

The chain recombines TRBV3-1 (or the pseudogene TRBV3-2) with TRBJ1-4; the D is unclear. V gave up 3 bases and J gave up 4 bases, with 6 bases separating them. This CDR3 has 13 residues. Germline CDR1 is LGHDT and CDR2 is YNNKEL (reference sequence). CDR3 DNA sequence: TGTGCCAGCAGCCACGGGGATAATGAAAAACTGTTTTTT. Protein product: CASSHGDNEKLFF.

The genes are TRBV7-2 and TRBJ2-7, with D perhaps matching TRBD1 (6 bases). This CDR3 spans 15 amino acids. V dropped 0 bases and J dropped 0 bases, with 9 bases sitting between them. Germline CDR1 SGHTA, CDR2 FQGNSA. CDR3 DNA: TGTGCCAGCAGCTTAGCGACAGGTCCCTCCTACGAGCAGTACTTC. Its translation is CASSLATGPSYEQYF. Together with reference TRBV7-2 and TRBJ2-7, the CDR3 gives the full variable domain: GAGVSQSPSNKVTEKGKDVELRCDPISGHTALYWYRQSLGQGLEFLIYFQGNSAPDKSGLPSDRFSAERTGGSVSTLTIQRTQQEDSAVYLCASSLATGPSYEQYFGPGTRLTVT.

The chain has TRBV3-1 (or the pseudogene TRBV3-2) and TRBJ1-1; 8 nucleotides agree with TRBD1. The CDR3 is made up of 14 amino acids. V gave up 3 bases and J gave up 2 bases; unmatched junction bases: 2. The germline CDR1 and CDR2 sequences are LGHDT and YNNKEL (reference sequence). The CDR3 nucleotides are TGTGCCAGCAGCCACGGACAGGGCAACACTGAAGCTTTCTTT. Protein: CASSHGQGNTEAFF.

The chain employs TRBV7-6 and TRBJ1-1, with D possibly being TRBD1 (6 bases). The CDR3 covers 13 residues. The germline V gene encodes CDR1 SGHVS and CDR2 FNYEAQ. Trimming shortened V by 3 bases and J by 5 bases, and 10 bases separated the two germline ends. The CDR3 reads CASSLQGKTEAFF. The DNA of the CDR3 is TGTGCCAGCAGCTTGCAGGGGAAGACTGAAGCTTTCTTT.